The sequence of this T cell receptor beta chain was determined in a study of T-cell memory formation after mild COVID-19. 5'RACE, which relied on constant-segment primers, yielded TCR alpha and TCR beta cDNA libraries carrying sample barcodes and UMIs. MiXCR, applied by TCRdb to the 5' RACE reads, yields one record per CDR3 protein. The sample holds roughly 100,000 distinct CDR3 sequences, over 15% seen once. There are many counts of this clonotype. No antigen is known for it. This CDR3 has 11 amino acids. The V end was cut by 3 bases, the J end by 6 bases, with 6 bases between. Study-wide points: Later expanders leaned toward CD4+, whereas clones contracting from day 15 to 85 were balanced CD4/CD8. Mostly located in CM and EM were contracting CD4+ clones, with contracting CD8+ clones located in EMRA. Pre-infection memory held some responding clones, suggesting pre-existing cross-reactive T cells responded.

V and J are TRBV12-3 or TRBV12-4 and TRBJ2-7; a possible D gene is TRBD1 (5 bases). Specimen: PBMCs or a T cell subset sorted from them (not recorded which). The TCR sequence derives from an adult woman who had mild COVID-19 (a few samples of this study predate the infection). Cell type and time point are not known. As DNA, the CDR3 is TGTGCCAGCAGTTTTACAGGCGAGCAGTACTTC. Amino acid sequence: CASSFTGEQYF.